The rows below give T cell receptor beta chains drawn from one sample of a study of blood T cell repertoires in COVID-19. Libraries were prepared by immunoSEQ multiplex PCR; TCRdb keeps only in-frame clonotypes and omits some of them. The table has around 110,000 clones, around 80% seen once. The sequencing sample was made of peripheral blood. These receptors were collected from a man aged 55 to 70 with active or convalescent COVID-19. CDR3s include the opening cysteine and the closing phenylalanine or tryptophan. The order of the fields is D gene, J gene, V gene, clone size, CDR3 DNA, CDR3 protein. D genes are given only for firm matches. Size tells how often a clone was seen (once, few, many) or the class of an expanded clone, and some rows leave it out.

D: TRBD1
J: TRBJ2-5
V: TRBV19
size: -
DNA: TGTGCCAGTAGTCCACGAAGGTTGGGGACAGGGGCCCAAGAGACCCAGTACTTC
CDR3: CASSPRRLGTGAQETQYF

D: -
J: TRBJ2-4
V: TRBV6-2/TRBV6-3
size: -
DNA: TGTGCCAGCAGTTCCCTGTTTGAGGCCAAAAACATTCAGTACTTC
CDR3: CASSSLFEAKNIQYF

D: TRBD2
J: TRBJ2-1
V: TRBV15
size: -
DNA: TGTGCCACCAGCAGAGGGGAACTAGCGGGGTACAATGAGCAGTTCTTC
CDR3: CATSRGELAGYNEQFF

D: TRBD1
J: TRBJ1-5
V: TRBV7-2
size: -
DNA: TGTGCCAGCAGCTTAGTCGTTTCGGTCGGGACAGGGGTACAGCAGCCCCAGCATTTT
CDR3: CASSLVVSVGTGVQQPQHF

D: -
J: TRBJ1-1
V: TRBV30
size: once
DNA: TGTGCCTGGAGTGCCCAGGGAGGCCTTAACACTGAAGCTTTCTTT
CDR3: CAWSAQGGLNTEAFF

D: -
J: TRBJ1-1
V: TRBV29-1
size: once
DNA: TGCAGCGCCGTCAACAGGGTTGGGAACACTGAAGCTTTCTTT
CDR3: CSAVNRVGNTEAFF

D: TRBD1
J: TRBJ2-3
V: TRBV7-2
size: -
DNA: TGTGCCAGCAGTGTGGACAGGGGGAAGACAGATACGCAGTATTTT
CDR3: CASSVDRGKTDTQYF

D: -
J: TRBJ2-3
V: TRBV19
size: many
DNA: TGTGCCAGTAGTATAGCCGCAGGAAGAGATACGCAGTATTTT
CDR3: CASSIAAGRDTQYF

D: -
J: TRBJ1-2
V: TRBV14
size: -
DNA: TGTGCCAGCAGCCAAGCTCCAGGTTTCGGCTATGGCTACACCTTC
CDR3: CASSQAPGFGYGYTF

D: TRBD1
J: TRBJ1-4
V: TRBV13
size: once
DNA: TGTGCCAGCAGCTCCGGACAGGACGAAAAACTGTTTTTT
CDR3: CASSSGQDEKLFF

D: -
J: TRBJ1-5
V: TRBV7-2
size: -
DNA: TGTGCCAGCAGCTTAGTCGTAGGAGATCAGCCCCAGCATTTT
CDR3: CASSLVVGDQPQHF

D: -
J: TRBJ1-1
V: TRBV5-1
size: -
DNA: TGCGCCAGCAGCTTGGCGAGAGACACTGAAGCTTTCTTT
CDR3: CASSLARDTEAFF

D: TRBD2
J: TRBJ2-1
V: TRBV27
size: -
DNA: TGTGCCAGCAGCGGTAGCGGGAGCTATGAGCAGTTCTTC
CDR3: CASSGSGSYEQFF

D: TRBD1
J: TRBJ1-4
V: TRBV28
size: few
DNA: TGTGCCAGCAGTCCGACAGGGTCACGTTTTGAAAAACTGTTTTTT
CDR3: CASSPTGSRFEKLFF

D: -
J: TRBJ1-5
V: TRBV30
size: -
DNA: TGTGCCTGGGGCGTCGAGAATCAGCCCCAGCATTTT
CDR3: CAWGVENQPQHF

D: TRBD1
J: TRBJ1-1
V: TRBV28
size: -
DNA: TGTGCCAGCAGCCTACAGGGGCGAGGCACTGAAGCTTTCTTT
CDR3: CASSLQGRGTEAFF

D: -
J: TRBJ1-5
V: TRBV4-3
size: -
DNA: TGCGCCAGCAGCCAAGAAGTGGGACAATTTCAGCCCCAGCATTTT
CDR3: CASSQEVGQFQPQHF

D: -
J: TRBJ1-5
V: TRBV12-3/TRBV12-4
size: once
DNA: TGTGCCAGCAGCCCGGCGGGGAATCAGCCCCAGCATTTT
CDR3: CASSPAGNQPQHF

D: -
J: TRBJ1-5
V: TRBV10-3
size: once
DNA: TGTGCCAGTGGGCTAAGAGATCAGCCCCAGCATTTT
CDR3: CASGLRDQPQHF

D: TRBD1
J: TRBJ2-2
V: TRBV7-9
size: -
DNA: TGTGCCAGCAGCCAACCCCCGGGACAGGGGGCTGACGGGGAGCTGTTTTTT
CDR3: CASSQPPGQGADGELFF

D: TRBD2
J: TRBJ2-3
V: TRBV7-6
size: once
DNA: TGTGCCAGCAGCTGGAGAAGGGGCGGGAGAGGTGCAGATACGCAGTATTTT
CDR3: CASSWRRGGRGADTQYF

D: -
J: TRBJ2-5
V: TRBV24-1
size: few
DNA: TGTGCCACCAGTGATTTGGTGAAAGGGCGCGGGGAGACCCAGTACTTC
CDR3: CATSDLVKGRGETQYF

D: TRBD1
J: TRBJ2-2
V: TRBV28
size: once
DNA: TGTGCCAGCAGCGAGGGACAGGGGGTAAACACCGGGGAGCTGTTTTTT
CDR3: CASSEGQGVNTGELFF

D: -
J: TRBJ2-3
V: TRBV5-1
size: -
DNA: TGCGCCAGCAGCTTGGACCCGGGAGCCCCAGATACGCAGTATTTT
CDR3: CASSLDPGAPDTQYF

D: TRBD2
J: TRBJ2-2
V: TRBV10-3
size: -
DNA: TGTGCCATCAGTCCGGGACTAGCCACCACCGGGGAGCTGTTTTTT
CDR3: CAISPGLATTGELFF

D: -
J: TRBJ1-1
V: TRBV4-2
size: few
DNA: TGTGCCAGCAGCCTAGGACTTGAGGTCACTGAAGCTTTCTTT
CDR3: CASSLGLEVTEAFF

D: -
J: TRBJ1-2
V: TRBV7-9
size: -
DNA: TGTGCCAGCAGCTACCCCAATGAGGGAGGTTATGGCTACACCTTC
CDR3: CASSYPNEGGYGYTF

D: TRBD1
J: TRBJ2-7
V: TRBV11-2
size: -
DNA: TGTGCCAGCAGCCCGGACAGGGCCTACGAGCAGTACTTC
CDR3: CASSPDRAYEQYF

D: -
J: TRBJ2-3
V: TRBV3-1/TRBV3-2
size: -
DNA: TGTGCCAGCAGCCAAGAACCAGGCCAAGATACGCAGTATTTT
CDR3: CASSQEPGQDTQYF

D: -
J: TRBJ2-3
V: TRBV5-1
size: -
DNA: TGCGCCAGCAGCTTTAAGGGGGGCACAGATACGCAGTATTTT
CDR3: CASSFKGGTDTQYF

D: TRBD1
J: TRBJ1-1
V: TRBV20-1
size: few
DNA: TGCAGTGCTAGTACCGGACAGGAGATGAACACTGAAGCTTTCTTT
CDR3: CSASTGQEMNTEAFF

D: -
J: TRBJ1-1
V: TRBV5-5
size: -
DNA: TGTGCCAGCAGCTTCGACAGGAACACTGAAGCTTTCTTT
CDR3: CASSFDRNTEAFF

D: -
J: TRBJ1-6
V: TRBV15
size: -
DNA: TGTGCCACCAGCAGAGAGGGACTTTATAATTCACCCCTCCACTTT
CDR3: CATSREGLYNSPLHF

D: -
J: TRBJ2-1
V: TRBV5-4
size: -
DNA: TGTGCCAGCAGCTCCGCCAGCTACAATGAGCAGTTCTTC
CDR3: CASSSASYNEQFF

D: TRBD1
J: TRBJ1-2
V: TRBV7-9
size: -
DNA: TGTGCCAGCAGCTTAGGAGGGGGCCCGGACGGCTACACCTTC
CDR3: CASSLGGGPDGYTF

D: -
J: TRBJ1-2
V: TRBV2
size: -
DNA: TGTGCCAGCAGTGAACGGCGGAACTATGGCTACACCTTC
CDR3: CASSERRNYGYTF

D: TRBD2
J: TRBJ2-1
V: TRBV9
size: -
DNA: TGTGCCAGCAGCGTCTCATCTAGCGGGAGCAATGAGCAGTTCTTC
CDR3: CASSVSSSGSNEQFF

D: -
J: TRBJ2-7
V: TRBV27
size: -
DNA: TGTGCCAGCAGTTTATTGCTAGGAGGGGACGAGCAGTACTTC
CDR3: CASSLLLGGDEQYF

D: -
J: TRBJ2-6
V: TRBV15
size: -
DNA: TGTGCCACCAGACTCTCTGGGGCCAACGTCCTGACTTTC
CDR3: CATRLSGANVLTF

D: -
J: TRBJ1-2
V: TRBV19
size: -
DNA: TGTGCCAGTAGTATCGGAGCGGTTTATGGCTACACCTTC
CDR3: CASSIGAVYGYTF

D: -
J: TRBJ1-2
V: TRBV28
size: -
DNA: TGTGCCAGCAGTGGCGGACAGACAAACTATGGCTACACCTTC
CDR3: CASSGGQTNYGYTF

D: TRBD1
J: TRBJ2-7
V: TRBV28
size: once
DNA: TGTGCCAGCAGTTTATGGGGGGACAGGAGCTACGAGCAGTACTTC
CDR3: CASSLWGDRSYEQYF